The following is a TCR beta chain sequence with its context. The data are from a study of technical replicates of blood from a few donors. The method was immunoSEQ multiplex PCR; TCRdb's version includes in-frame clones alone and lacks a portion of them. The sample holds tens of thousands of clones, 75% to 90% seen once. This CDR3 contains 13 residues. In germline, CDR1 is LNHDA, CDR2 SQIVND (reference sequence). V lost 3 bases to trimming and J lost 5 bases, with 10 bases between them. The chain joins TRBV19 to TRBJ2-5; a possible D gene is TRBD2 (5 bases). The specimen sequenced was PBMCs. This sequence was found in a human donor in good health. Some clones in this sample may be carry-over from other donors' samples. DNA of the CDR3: TGTGCCAGTAGTATCGGGATCGCGGAGACCCAGTACTTC. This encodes CASSIGIAETQYF. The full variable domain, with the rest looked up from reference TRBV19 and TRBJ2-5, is DGGITQSPKYLFRKEGQNVTLSCEQNLNHDAMYWYRQDPGQGLRLIYYSQIVNDFQKGDIAEGYSVSREKKESFPLTVTSAQKNPTAFYLCASSIGIAETQYFGPGTRLLVL.